The 3 T cell receptor beta chains below come from one sample, sequenced in a study of blood T cell repertoires in COVID-19. Clones were read by immunoSEQ multiplex PCR, and TCRdb kept only the in-frame ones, dropping some. This table holds about 71,000 clones, roughly 85% found once. Sequencing was performed on peripheral blood. The receptors stem from a man aged 30-40 years with acute or convalescent COVID-19.

The V and J genes are TRBV9 and TRBJ2-1; D unclear. The CDR3 has 15 amino acids. V lost 0 bases and J lost 2, with 9 bases in between. Germline V lookup: CDR1 SGDLS, CDR2 YYNGEE. The CDR3 region has the DNA TGTGCCAGCAGCGTAGGACCGACTCCCTACAATGAGCAGTTCTTC. Translated: CASSVGPTPYNEQFF.

This chain connects TRBV10-2 to TRBJ1-5; D ambiguous. The CDR3 contains 13 residues. Germline assignment: CDR1 WSHSY and CDR2 SAAADI. V lost 4 bases, J lost 6 bases, and 10 bases lay in between. The CDR3 region is CASSGTLGQPQHF. In nucleotides, the CDR3 is TGCGCCAGCAGTGGTACTCTAGGTCAGCCCCAGCATTTT.

The rearrangement joins TRBV7-8 to TRBJ1-5; D is unresolved. Germline loops: CDR1 SGHVS, CDR2 FQNEAQ. CDR3 size: 14 residues. The V end was cut by 2 bases, the J end by 6 bases, with 11 bases between. CDR3 region: CASSLSAGTQPQHF. CDR3 sequence (DNA): TGTGCCAGCAGCTTATCCGCGGGTACTCAGCCCCAGCATTTT.